A single sample gave rise to the 6 T cell receptor beta chains below, sequenced in a study of blood T cell repertoires in COVID-19. Clones were sequenced by immunoSEQ multiplex PCR, and TCRdb holds only the in-frame ones, with some missing. The sample includes 200,000 to 300,000 clones, about 86% of them seen just once. Sequenced sample: peripheral blood. These receptor sequences come from a woman of 80 years or more with acute or convalescent COVID-19.

This chain links TRBV28 with TRBJ2-1; TRBD2 matches 10 bases. The CDR3 is 15 amino acids. CDR1 is MDHEN and CDR2 is SYDVKM in the germline V gene. J was trimmed by 6 bases and V by 5 bases; bases with no gene match: 7. In DNA form, the CDR3 reads TGTGCCAGCAGTGTGCAGCGGGGGGGCCGCAATGAGCAGTTCTTC. Protein: CASSVQRGGRNEQFF.

The V and J genes are TRBV18 and TRBJ2-1; D is possibly TRBD2 (5 bases). CDR3 length: 13 residues. V was shortened by 2 bases and J by 9 bases, with 11 bases between the two germline ends. Germline lookup yields CDR1 KGHSH and CDR2 LQKENI. In DNA, the CDR3 is TGTGCCAGCTCACCAGAAGCGGTGGGTGAGCAGTTCTTC. This translates into CASSPEAVGEQFF.

The sample holds one count of this clone. This chain connects TRBV18 to TRBJ2-2; 8 nucleotides align to TRBD2. V lost 6 bases and J lost 5; bases outside the gene matches: 2. The CDR3 is 13 residues long. Germline assignment: CDR1 KGHSH and CDR2 LQKENI. The CDR3 loop is CASSPGGTGELFF. Written as DNA, the CDR3 is TGTGCCAGCTCCCCGGGGGGGACCGGGGAGCTGTTTTTT.

The chain uses TRBV19 and TRBJ2-3; the D is unclear. V lost 1 base to trimming and J lost 4 bases, with 6 bases between them. CDR1 LNHDA and CDR2 SQIVND come from the germline V gene (reference sequence). The CDR3 consists of 13 residues. For the CDR3, the DNA is TGTGCCAGTAGTATAGCCAGGTCAGATACGCAGTATTTT. Its translation: CASSIARSDTQYF.

This rearrangement joins TRBV12-5 to TRBJ1-2; the D gene is possibly TRBD1 (5 bases). Trimming pared 0 bases from V and 1 base from J, leaving 24 bases between. CDR3 length: 20 amino acids. Per germline, CDR1 LGHNT and CDR2 FRNRAP. DNA of the CDR3: TGTGCTAGTGGTTTGGTAGCGGGACCACTCCAGAAGAACTTTAACTATGGCTACACCTTC. Translation: CASGLVAGPLQKNFNYGYTF.

The CDR3 DNA follows: TGTGCCAGCAACCGACAGGGGACCTACGAGCAGTACTTC. Translated: CASNRQGTYEQYF. V gene TRBV28 combines with J gene TRBJ2-7, with 8 bases that match TRBD1. The V and J ends lost 7 bases and 2 bases, in that order; junction bases with no gene match: 4. This CDR3 has 13 amino acids. Germline V gene lookup returns CDR1 MDHEN and CDR2 SYDVKM.